Following are 7 T cell receptor beta chains from one sample sequenced in a study of T cells in Graves' hyperthyroidism and ophthalmopathy. Authors of the study amplified TCR beta CDR3 regions from RNA transcripts. The primer set for the first-round RT-PCR of the TCR CDR3 was HTBI. TCRdb re-analysed the multiplex PCR reads in MiXCR, keeping a single row per CDR3 protein. The sample contains hundreds of thousands of distinct CDR3 sequences, under 25% of which appear only once. The source material was blood. These receptors all come from a woman in her 70s with Graves' ophthalmopathy.

This clonotype was detected only a few times. The CDR3 region is CASSFTGYRNEQFF. DNA of the CDR3: TGTGCCAGCAGCTTCACGGGGTACCGCAATGAGCAGTTCTTC. V usage is TRBV11-2 and J usage is TRBJ2-1; D possibly corresponds to TRBD2 (5 bases). This CDR3 has 14 amino acids. Germline-derived CDR1 and CDR2 are SGHAT and FQNNGV. V lost 3 bases, J lost 6 bases, and 12 bases lay in between.

This chain connects TRBV19 to TRBJ1-5; 8 bases map to TRBD1. This CDR3 has 15 residues. Looked up from germline, CDR1 is LNHDA and CDR2 is SQIVND (reference sequence). The V gene end was trimmed by 3 bases and the J gene end by 1 base; junction bases not matched to a gene: 2. Written as DNA, the CDR3 is TGTGCCAGTAGTATGACAGGGGAAAGCAATCAGCCCCAGCATTTT. It codes for CASSMTGESNQPQHF.

V usage is TRBV19 and J usage is TRBJ1-5; weak D call: TRBD1 (5 bases). The CDR3 length is 16 residues. Between the trimmed V and J ends, which lost 3 bases and 6 bases, there was a span of 18 bases. Per germline, CDR1 LNHDA and CDR2 SQIVND (reference sequence). This CDR3 reads CASSILRGGRGQPQHF. The CDR3 DNA sequence: TGTGCCAGTAGTATTCTTCGGGGGGGAAGGGGTCAGCCCCAGCATTTT.

The gene calls are TRBV4-1 and TRBJ2-5, with 9 bases aligning to TRBD2. Trimming removed 3 bases from V and 3 bases from J; junction bases left unmatched: 11. The CDR3 runs 17 residues. CDR1 and CDR2 (germline): MGHRA, YSYEKL. DNA of the CDR3: TGCGCCAGCAGCCATGACAAATACGTAGCGGGGGAAGAGACCCAGTACTTC. Amino acids: CASSHDKYVAGEETQYF.

The gene calls are TRBV5-1 and TRBJ1-2; D unclear. From germline, CDR1 is SGHRS and CDR2 YFSETQ. V was cut by 3 bases and J by 4 bases, with 16 bases left in between. The CDR3 loop spans 15 amino acids. The CDR3 spells CASSSSLRGSYGYTF. Written as DNA, the CDR3 is TGCGCCAGCAGCTCCTCCTTGAGAGGCTCCTATGGCTACACCTTC.

J is TRBJ1-3 and V is TRBV29-1, with a weak D call TRBD1 (5 bases). V lost 7 bases to trimming and J lost 0 bases, with 13 bases between them. Germline V gene lookup returns CDR1 SQVTM and CDR2 ANQGSEA. The CDR3 contains 14 residues. The CDR3 DNA is TGCAGCGGTACCCGGGGGAGCTCTGGAAACACCATATATTTT. Translating gives CSGTRGSSGNTIYF.

This clonotype has only a few counts. The chain couples TRBV27 to TRBJ2-1; 8 bases line up with TRBD1. This CDR3 has 15 amino acids. Germline CDR1 MNHEY, CDR2 SMNVEV (reference sequence). V lost 5 bases and J lost 6; bases outside the gene matches: 9. This chain's CDR3 is CASSRGDRLSNEQFF. The CDR3, as DNA: TGTGCCAGCAGTAGGGGGGACAGGCTAAGCAATGAGCAGTTCTTC.